This T cell receptor beta chain emerged from a study of post-analysis software for immune sequencing data. General study results and limits: Controls significantly exceeded multiple sclerosis patients in normalized Chao1 diversity. TRBV segments more frequent in patients than in controls numbered several and included TRBV5-6, TRBV5-1 and TRBV20-1.

The authors incorporated unique molecular identifiers into the TCR beta cDNA libraries. Each CDR3 protein is one row after TCRdb ran MiXCR on the PCR reads. The sample records around 500,000 distinct CDR3 sequences, 34% being singletons. There are a few counts of this clonotype. Its antigen remains unknown. Trimming stripped 0 bases from V and 4 bases from J, with 7 bases between. The CDR3 is 14 amino acids. CDR1 MGHRA and CDR2 YSYEKL come from the germline V gene. The chain links TRBV4-1 to TRBJ2-1; D not certain. The specimen was blood. This sequence was found in a girl aged 2 to 17 with multiple sclerosis. The CDR3 here is CASSQEIGYNEQFF. The CDR3, as DNA: TGCGCCAGCAGCCAAGAAATCGGTTACAATGAGCAGTTCTTC.